This entry is about one T cell receptor beta chain. Sequencing used immunoSEQ multiplex PCR; TCRdb keeps in-frame clones, though not all of them. The sample has 250,000 to 300,000 clones; about 88% are singletons. The record originates from a study of blood T cell repertoires in COVID-19. Study-wide context: The analysed material was cDNA or gDNA that came from T cells, B-cell-depleted T cells, or PBMCs.

Trimming took off 7 bases at V and 5 bases at J, with 6 bases between the two ends. Germline CDR1 reads MDHEN; CDR2 reads SYDVKM. CDR3 length equals 12 residues. The source material was PBMCs or T cells enriched from blood (not recorded which). V is TRBV28 and J is TRBJ1-6, with no clear D. The TCR originated in a man aged 25 to 40 with acute COVID-19. The CDR3 is CASTQNNSPLHF. Here the CDR3 DNA reads TGTGCCAGCACTCAGAATAATTCACCCCTCCACTTT.